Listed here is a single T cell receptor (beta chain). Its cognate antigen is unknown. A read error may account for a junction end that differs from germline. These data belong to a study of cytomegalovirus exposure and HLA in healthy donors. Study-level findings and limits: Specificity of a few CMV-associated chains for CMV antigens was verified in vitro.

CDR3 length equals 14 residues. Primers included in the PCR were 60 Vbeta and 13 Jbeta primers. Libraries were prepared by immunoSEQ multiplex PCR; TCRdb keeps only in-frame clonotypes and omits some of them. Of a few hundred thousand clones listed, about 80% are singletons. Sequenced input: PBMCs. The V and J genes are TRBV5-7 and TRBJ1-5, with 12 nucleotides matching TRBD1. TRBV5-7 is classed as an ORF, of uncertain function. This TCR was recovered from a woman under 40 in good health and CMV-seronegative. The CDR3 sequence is CASSRDRGPQSQHF. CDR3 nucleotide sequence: TGTGCCAGCAGCCGGGACAGGGGGCCTCAGTCCCAGCATTTT.